The 28 T cell receptor beta chains given below trace back to one sample, sequenced in a study of T cells in Graves' hyperthyroidism and ophthalmopathy. The TCR beta CDR3 regions underwent amplification using RNA transcripts as the source. The primer set for the first-round RT-PCR of the TCR CDR3 was HTBI. MiXCR was run by TCRdb on the multiplex PCR reads, yielding one entry per CDR3 protein. Of hundreds of thousands of distinct CDR3 sequences in the sample, approximately 15% are singletons; the top ten hold about 9.4%. Specimen: blood. These receptors all come from a woman aged 18-30 years with Graves' hyperthyroidism.

This clonotype showed up many times. This sequence joins TRBV9 and TRBJ1-2; TRBD1 is a possible D gene (6 bases). This CDR3 spans 15 amino acids. Deletions cut 0 bases from V and 3 bases from J, with 12 bases between. Germline V gives CDR1 SGDLS, CDR2 YYNGEE. CDR3 sequence: CASSVGWGADYGYTF. CDR3 DNA sequence: TGTGCCAGCAGCGTAGGTTGGGGGGCGGACTATGGCTACACCTTC. The whole variable domain, remainder taken from reference TRBV9 and TRBJ1-2, is DSGVTQTPKHLITATGQRVTLRCSPRSGDLSVYWYQQSLDQGLQFLIQYYNGEERAKGNILERFSAQQFPDLHSELNLSSLELGDSALYFCASSVGWGADYGYTFGSGTRLTVV.

This clonotype has only one observation. The V call is TRBV6-2 or TRBV6-3, the J call TRBJ2-3, with D hard to call. Deletions cut 10 bases from V and 2 bases from J, with 7 bases between. Germline V gene lookup returns CDR1 MNHEY and CDR2 SVGEGT. The CDR3 is made up of 11 amino acids. The chain's CDR3 is CATTNTDTQYF. The CDR3, as DNA: TGTGCCACCACTAACACAGATACGCAGTATTTT.

The sample holds many counts of this clonotype. The gene calls are TRBV5-1 and TRBJ2-1, with 7 bases aligning to TRBD1. Germline CDR1 and CDR2: SGHRS and YFSETQ. The trim removed 7 bases at V and 4 bases at J, leaving 5 bases unmatched. This CDR3 contains 13 residues. CDR3 nucleotides: TGCGCCAGCCGACAGGGACGGTACAATGAGCAGTTCTTC. Protein sequence: CASRQGRYNEQFF.

This clonotype was seen ten or more times. The rearrangement joins TRBV5-8 to TRBJ2-7; D possibly corresponds to TRBD2 (6 bases). The germline V gene has CDR1 SGHTS and CDR2 YDEGEE. V lost 4 bases and J 6 bases, leaving 14 bases between the germline ends. The length of the CDR3 is 13 residues. The CDR3 DNA reads TGTGCCAGCAGCCATTCGCCGGAGGGCGAGCAGTACTTC. It yields the protein CASSHSPEGEQYF.

The table lists this clonotype with a few counts. The chain is built from TRBV19 and TRBJ1-6, with 8 positions matching TRBD1. Germline assignment: CDR1 LNHDA and CDR2 SQIVND (reference sequence). V lost 6 bases to trimming and J lost 6 bases; unmatched junction nucleotides: 4. The CDR3 loop spans 14 amino acids. The CDR3 spells CASSRTGFNSPLHF. The CDR3, as DNA: TGTGCCAGTAGCCGGACAGGGTTTAATTCACCCCTCCACTTT. The full variable domain, with the rest looked up from reference TRBV19 and TRBJ1-6, is DGGITQSPKYLFRKEGQNVTLSCEQNLNHDAMYWYRQDPGQGLRLIYYSQIVNDFQKGDIAEGYSVSREKKESFPLTVTSAQKNPTAFYLCASSRTGFNSPLHFGNGTRLTVT.

This clonotype was picked up a small number of times. The chain joins TRBV5-1 to TRBJ2-7; D tentatively fits TRBD1 or TRBD2 (5 bases each). Per the germline V gene, CDR1 is SGHRS and CDR2 is YFSETQ. V was pared by 4 bases and J by 3 bases, with 20 bases between. CDR3 length: 16 amino acids. This CDR3 reads CASSLTTGTRNYEQYF. The CDR3, as DNA: TGCGCCAGCAGCCTCACGACCGGGACCCGCAACTACGAGCAGTACTTC.

This clonotype was picked up a small number of times. J is TRBJ1-1 and V is TRBV9, with 10 bases matching TRBD1. The germline V gene has CDR1 SGDLS and CDR2 YYNGEE. The CDR3 sequence is 15 residues long. Unmatched junction bases numbered 5, after V lost 1 base and J lost 5 bases. The CDR3: CASSVSTDRGTEAFF. Written as DNA, the CDR3 is TGTGCCAGCAGCGTAAGTACGGACAGGGGGACTGAAGCTTTCTTT.

The chain links TRBV29-1 to TRBJ2-3; 11 bases are shared with TRBD2. V was pared by 7 bases and J by 8 bases, with 17 bases of the junction left unmatched. The CDR3 has 16 residues. The germline CDR1 and CDR2 sequences are SQVTM and ANQGSEA. The CDR3 DNA reads TGCAGCGGAGAAGAGATACTAGCGGGAGACTATGGTACGCAGTATTTT. Its translation is CSGEEILAGDYGTQYF.

This clonotype was counted many times. V usage is TRBV19 and J usage is TRBJ1-5, with 8 bases lining up with TRBD1. This CDR3 has 15 residues. The V and J ends lost 4 bases and 2 bases, in that order; junction bases with no gene match: 4. The V gene's germline CDR1 is LNHDA and CDR2 SQIVND (reference sequence). CDR3 sequence (DNA): TGTGCCAGTAGTACCTGGGGACAGGGCAATCAGCCCCAGCATTTT. Translation: CASSTWGQGNQPQHF.

This clonotype was found a few times. The chain recombines TRBV24-1 with TRBJ2-3; 13 nucleotides line up with TRBD2. In germline, CDR1 is KGHDR, CDR2 SFDVKD. The length of the CDR3 is 15 residues. Germline trimming cut 5 bases from V and 3 bases from J; bases unmatched to any gene: 1. As DNA, the CDR3 is TGTGCCACCAGTGCGACTAGCGGGGGGACAGATACGCAGTATTTT. Its translation is CATSATSGGTDTQYF.

The V and J genes are TRBV7-3 and TRBJ2-1; 9 bases fit TRBD2. CDR1 and CDR2 from the germline V gene are SGHTA and FQGTGA. The CDR3 loop spans 14 amino acids. J was trimmed by 8 bases and V by 3 bases; bases with no gene match: 5. CDR3 nucleotide sequence: TGTGCCAGCAGCTTTGCGGGAGGGCGAGATGAGCAGTTCTTC. The encoded protein is CASSFAGGRDEQFF.

This clonotype appeared a few times. The chain uses TRBV9 and TRBJ1-5, with 7 bases fitting TRBD1. The trim removed 3 bases at V and 1 base at J, leaving 4 bases unmatched. Germline-derived CDR1 and CDR2 are SGDLS and YYNGEE. The CDR3 contains 15 residues. The CDR3 nucleotides are TGTGCCAGCAGCGAGGGGGACAGAAGCAATCAGCCCCAGCATTTT. It encodes CASSEGDRSNQPQHF.

This clonotype was observed many times. The rearrangement joins TRBV20-1 to TRBJ2-7; TRBD2 aligns across 9 bases. Germline-derived CDR1 and CDR2 are DFQATT and SNEGSKA (reference sequence). The CDR3 runs to 16 residues. V dropped 0 bases and J dropped 0; count of bases not matched to a gene: 6. CDR3 in amino acids: CSAREAGGPSSYEQYF. The CDR3 coding sequence is TGCAGTGCTAGAGAGGCGGGAGGGCCCAGCTCCTACGAGCAGTACTTC.

This clonotype occurred many times. The V call is TRBV2, the J call TRBJ2-7; possibly TRBD1 for D (6 bases). Looked up from germline, CDR1 is SNHLY and CDR2 is FYNNEI. Deletions cut 3 bases from V and 6 bases from J, with 9 bases between. The CDR3 totals 12 residues. The chain's CDR3 is CASSDSGAEQYF. CDR3 bases: TGTGCCAGCAGTGATTCAGGGGCCGAGCAGTACTTC.

V gene TRBV19 combines with J gene TRBJ1-1, with D perhaps TRBD1 (6 bases). This CDR3 has 16 residues. The V gene lost 4 bases and the J gene lost 0 bases, with 15 bases spanning the gap. Germline V gives CDR1 LNHDA, CDR2 SQIVND (reference sequence). CDR3 protein: CASSKGGPEMNTEAFF. CDR3 bases: TGTGCCAGTAGTAAAGGGGGGCCGGAGATGAACACTGAAGCTTTCTTT.

This clonotype occurred many times. The chain couples TRBV24-1 to TRBJ2-7; possibly TRBD1 for D (5 bases). CDR1 KGHDR and CDR2 SFDVKD come from the germline V gene. The CDR3 runs to 13 residues. The V end lost 1 base, the J end lost 5 bases, and 8 bases lay between the germline ends. In DNA form, the CDR3 reads TGTGCCACCAGTGATTTCGTAGGGGACGAGCAGTACTTC. It is translated as CATSDFVGDEQYF.

The V gene is TRBV6-1, the J gene TRBJ2-1; perhaps TRBD1 as D (6 bases). The CDR3 is 12 amino acids. The V gene's germline CDR1 is MNHNS and CDR2 SASEGT. The V and J ends lost 2 bases and 12 bases respectively, with 11 bases between them. CDR3 sequence (DNA): TGTGCCAGCAGTGAAATAGGGGGACCGCAGTTCTTC. The encoded protein is CASSEIGGPQFF.

This clonotype has a count of ten or more. The CDR3 here is CASSGGGTPSNQPQHF. The CDR3, as DNA: TGTGCCAGCAGTGGGGGGGGGACACCATCCAATCAGCCCCAGCATTTT. V gene TRBV12-3 or TRBV12-4 combines with J gene TRBJ1-5; D is possibly TRBD1 (6 bases). The CDR3 covers 16 residues. Trimming shortened V by 5 bases and J by 3 bases, and 17 bases separated the two germline ends.

This clonotype appeared many times. The J gene is TRBJ2-7, the V gene TRBV28; 11 nucleotides line up with TRBD1. With 5 bases clipped from V and 3 bases from J, the junction kept 6 bases outside the gene matches. This CDR3 is built from 15 residues. CDR1 and CDR2 (germline): MDHEN, SYDVKM. As DNA, the CDR3 is TGTGCCAGCAGTCCTTCCGGGACAGGGGGCTACGAGCAGTACTTC. Residues: CASSPSGTGGYEQYF.

This clonotype was detected a few times. This chain uses TRBV6-2 or TRBV6-3 with TRBJ1-1; perhaps TRBD1 as D (5 bases). Trimming removed 7 bases from V and 2 bases from J, with 17 bases in between. CDR1 and CDR2 from the germline V gene are MNHEY and SVGEGT. The CDR3 is made up of 15 amino acids. The CDR3 loop is CASNPPRGRNTEAFF. CDR3 nucleotide sequence: TGTGCCAGCAACCCCCCCCGGGGGAGAAACACTGAAGCTTTCTTT.

This clonotype was seen many times. The genes are TRBV20-1 and TRBJ1-4; no clear D gene. Trimming took 3 bases from V and 4 from J, leaving 6 bases between them. Germline CDR1 is DFQATT and CDR2 is SNEGSKA (reference sequence). The CDR3 has 12 amino acids. The CDR3 spells CSARRVNEKLFF. The CDR3 DNA reads as TGCAGTGCTAGGAGGGTTAATGAAAAACTGTTTTTT.

This clonotype has at least ten counts. The chain uses TRBV6-1 and TRBJ2-4; 11 bases fit TRBD2. This CDR3 comprises 21 residues. Per the germline V gene, CDR1 is MNHNS and CDR2 is SASEGT. After removal of 7 bases from V and 1 base from J, the junction contained 21 bases not matched to a gene. CDR3 residues: CASTLFNVASGRPGAKNIQYF. DNA of the CDR3: TGTGCCAGCACTCTTTTCAATGTTGCTAGCGGGAGGCCGGGGGCCAAAAACATTCAGTACTTC.

This clonotype showed up just once. This sequence joins TRBV29-1 and TRBJ2-5; TRBD1 agrees at 10 bases. Trimming cost V 8 bases and J 5 bases; bases outside gene matches: 5. In germline, CDR1 is SQVTM, CDR2 ANQGSEA. The CDR3 length is 12 residues. CDR3 sequence reads: CSLGTGDETQYF. CDR3 nucleotides: TGCAGCTTAGGGACAGGGGACGAGACCCAGTACTTC.

As regards this clonotype: The junction departs from the called germline gene at one end, perhaps through a read error. V gene TRBV7-9 combines with J gene TRBJ2-5; possible D gene TRBD2, 5 bases. Germline CDR1 reads SEHNR; CDR2 reads FQNEAQ (reference sequence). CDR3 length: 15 residues. Written as DNA, the CDR3 is TGCGCCAGCAGCCACTCGTCCGGGGAGACAGAGACCCAGTACTTC. Protein product: CASSHSSGETETQYF.

The rearrangement uses TRBV4-1 and TRBJ2-2; D is ambiguous. The germline V gene has CDR1 MGHRA and CDR2 YSYEKL. Trimming took off 2 bases at V and 3 bases at J, with 13 bases between the two ends. The CDR3 is made up of 16 amino acids. The CDR3 DNA follows: TGCGCCAGCAGCCAAATTCAGAAACCTTACACCGGGGAGCTGTTTTTT. It translates to CASSQIQKPYTGELFF.

This clonotype was observed many times. The chain combines TRBV3-1 with TRBJ2-7; D is uncertain. The V gene lost 0 bases and the J gene lost 2 bases, with 2 bases spanning the gap. The germline gives CDR1 LGHDT, CDR2 YNNKEL (reference sequence). This CDR3 spans 12 amino acids. In DNA form, the CDR3 reads TGTGCCAGCAGCCAAGATACCTACGAGCAGTACTTC. It yields the protein CASSQDTYEQYF.

This clonotype was seen ten or more times. The chain has TRBV27 and TRBJ2-1, with 10 bases aligning to TRBD2. The ends lost 4 bases at V and 4 bases at J; junction bases unmatched: 13. This CDR3 spans 18 amino acids. CDR1 is MNHEY, CDR2 SMNVEV, per germline (reference sequence). This CDR3 is CASSWLSPGLARYNEQFF. The CDR3 region has the DNA TGTGCCAGCAGTTGGCTTTCGCCGGGACTAGCGCGATACAATGAGCAGTTCTTC.

The sample holds one count of this clonotype. This chain joins TRBV11-2 and TRBJ2-2, with D tentatively TRBD1 (7 bases). Germline V lookup: CDR1 SGHAT, CDR2 FQNNGV. The CDR3 extends over 16 amino acids. The V gene lost 4 bases and the J gene lost 0 bases, with 12 bases spanning the gap. The CDR3 here is CASSSTRGANTGELFF. In DNA, the CDR3 is TGTGCCAGCAGCTCGACCAGGGGGGCGAACACCGGGGAGCTGTTTTTT.